This entry features one T cell receptor (beta chain) sequence. As handled by the study authors: By means of reference gene primer amplification, nucleated cell counts were estimated. Method: immunoSEQ multiplex PCR; TCRdb's copy keeps in-frame clones and lacks some. V and J calls and clone size come straight from that table; D and trimming were deduced from the DNA. The sample shows 150,000 to 200,000 clones, around 85% of them seen only once. Germline V gene data show CDR1 as MDHEN and CDR2 as SYDVKM. J was trimmed by 4 bases and V by 6 bases; bases with no gene match: 16. This CDR3 contains 18 residues. This sample was taken from a study of blood T cell repertoires in COVID-19. Study summary: Specimens from acute and convalescent COVID-19 originated in the United States, Italy and Spain. From T cells, B-cell-depleted T cells, or PBMCs came the material, which was cDNA or gDNA.

This TCR was recovered from a man in his sixties with acute or convalescent COVID-19. The V call is TRBV28, the J call TRBJ2-1; 9 bases map to TRBD2. Material: peripheral blood. The CDR3 protein is CASSPNPCIAGEYNEQFF. CDR3 DNA: TGTGCCAGCAGCCCAAACCCGTGTATAGCGGGAGAGTACAATGAGCAGTTCTTC.